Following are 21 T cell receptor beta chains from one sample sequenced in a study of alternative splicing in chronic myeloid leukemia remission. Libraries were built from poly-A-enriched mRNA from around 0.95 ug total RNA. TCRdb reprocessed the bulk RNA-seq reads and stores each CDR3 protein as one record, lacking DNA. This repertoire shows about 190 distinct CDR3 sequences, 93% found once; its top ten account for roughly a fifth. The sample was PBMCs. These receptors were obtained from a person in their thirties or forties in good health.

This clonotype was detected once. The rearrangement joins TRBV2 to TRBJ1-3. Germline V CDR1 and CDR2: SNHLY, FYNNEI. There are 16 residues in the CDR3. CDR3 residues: CASSARESASGNTIYF.

The CDR3 region is CASRHRPTGSYEQYF. This chain links TRBV6-5 with TRBJ2-7; with no DNA, the TCRdb D assignment of TRBD2 cannot be verified. The CDR3 contains 15 residues. Germline values: CDR1 MNHEY, CDR2 SVGAGI.

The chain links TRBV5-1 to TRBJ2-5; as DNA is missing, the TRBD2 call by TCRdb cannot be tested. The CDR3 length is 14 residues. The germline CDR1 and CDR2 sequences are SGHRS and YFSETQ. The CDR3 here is CASSLGLGGETQYF.

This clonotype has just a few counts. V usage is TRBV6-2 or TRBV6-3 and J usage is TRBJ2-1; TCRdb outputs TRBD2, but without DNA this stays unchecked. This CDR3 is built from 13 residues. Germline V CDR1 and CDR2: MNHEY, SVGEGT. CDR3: CASSYKELGEQFF.

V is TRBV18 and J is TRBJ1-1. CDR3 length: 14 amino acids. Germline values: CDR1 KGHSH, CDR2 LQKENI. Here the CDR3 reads CASSPFQGNTEAFF.

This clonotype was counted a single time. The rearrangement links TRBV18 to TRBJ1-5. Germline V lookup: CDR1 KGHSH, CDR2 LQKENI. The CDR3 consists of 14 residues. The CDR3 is CASSPGTDYQPQHF.

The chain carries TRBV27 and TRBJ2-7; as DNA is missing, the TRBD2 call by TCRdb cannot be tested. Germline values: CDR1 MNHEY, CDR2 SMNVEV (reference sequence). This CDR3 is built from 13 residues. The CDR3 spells CASSLGLGNEQYF.

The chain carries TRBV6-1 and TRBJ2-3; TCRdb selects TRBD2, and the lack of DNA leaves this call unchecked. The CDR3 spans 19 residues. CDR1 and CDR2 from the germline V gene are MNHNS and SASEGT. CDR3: CASSEYLAGASASTDTQYF.

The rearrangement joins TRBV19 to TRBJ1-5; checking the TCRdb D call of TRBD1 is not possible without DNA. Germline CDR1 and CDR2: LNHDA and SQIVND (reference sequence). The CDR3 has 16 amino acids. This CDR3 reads CASSSIDRGQNQPQHF.

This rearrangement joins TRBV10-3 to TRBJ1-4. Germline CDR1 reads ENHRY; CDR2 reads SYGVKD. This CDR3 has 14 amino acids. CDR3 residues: CAISPGQENEKLFF.

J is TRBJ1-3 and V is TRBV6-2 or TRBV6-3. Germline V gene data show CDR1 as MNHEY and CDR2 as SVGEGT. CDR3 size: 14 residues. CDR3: CASCPGQIGNTIYF.

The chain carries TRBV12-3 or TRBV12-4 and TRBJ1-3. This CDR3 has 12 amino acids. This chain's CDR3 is CASTRAGNTIYF.

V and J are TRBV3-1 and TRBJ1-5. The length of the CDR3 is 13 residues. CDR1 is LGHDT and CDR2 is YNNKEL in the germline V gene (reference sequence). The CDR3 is CASSHQGSQPQHF.

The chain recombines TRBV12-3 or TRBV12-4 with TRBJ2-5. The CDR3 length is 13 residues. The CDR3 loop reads CASSFRITETQYF.

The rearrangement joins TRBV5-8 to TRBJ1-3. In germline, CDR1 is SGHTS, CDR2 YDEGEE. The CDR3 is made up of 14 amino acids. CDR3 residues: CASSLQISGNTIYF.

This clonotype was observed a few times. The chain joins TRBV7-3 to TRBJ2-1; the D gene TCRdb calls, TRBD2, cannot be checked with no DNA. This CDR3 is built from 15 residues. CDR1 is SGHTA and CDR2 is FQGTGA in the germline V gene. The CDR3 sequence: CASSFLAGGNNEQFF.

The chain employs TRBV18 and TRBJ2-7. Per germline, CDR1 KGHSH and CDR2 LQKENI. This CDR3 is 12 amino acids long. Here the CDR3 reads CASSPHSYEQYF. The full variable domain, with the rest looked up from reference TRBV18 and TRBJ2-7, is NAGVMQNPRHLVRRRGQEARLRCSPMKGHSHVYWYRQLPEEGLKFMVYLQKENIIDESGMPKERFSAEFPKEGPSILRIQQVVRGDSAAYFCASSPHSYEQYFGPGTRLTVT.

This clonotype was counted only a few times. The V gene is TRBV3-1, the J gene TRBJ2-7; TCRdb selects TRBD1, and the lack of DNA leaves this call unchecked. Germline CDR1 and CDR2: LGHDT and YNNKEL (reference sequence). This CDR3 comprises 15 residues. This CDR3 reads CASTPDRGHSYEQYF.

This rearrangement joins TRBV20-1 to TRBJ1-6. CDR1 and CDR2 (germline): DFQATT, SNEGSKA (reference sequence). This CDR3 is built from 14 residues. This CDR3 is CSASYRSANSPLHF.

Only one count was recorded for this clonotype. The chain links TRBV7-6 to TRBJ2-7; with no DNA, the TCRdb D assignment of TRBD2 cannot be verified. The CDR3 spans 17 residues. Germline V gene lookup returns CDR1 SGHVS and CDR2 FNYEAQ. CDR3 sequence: CASSLGPPGDPSYEQYF.

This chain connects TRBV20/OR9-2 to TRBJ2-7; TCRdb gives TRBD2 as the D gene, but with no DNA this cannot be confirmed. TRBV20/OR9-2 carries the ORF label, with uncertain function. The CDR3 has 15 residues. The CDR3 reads CSATEVGRSSYEQYF.